These T cell receptor beta chains were read from a single sample in a study of cytomegalovirus exposure and HLA in healthy donors. The repertoire was sequenced with immunoSEQ multiplex PCR; TCRdb's copy has only in-frame clones and lacks some. This table holds 85,000 to 130,000 clones, over 9% found once. Sequenced input: PBMCs. These receptors were obtained from a man in his forties in good health and CMV-seropositive. The CDR3 runs from the conserved cysteine through the conserved F or W. A D gene is named only where the DNA matches it firmly. Clone size is stated in some rows and not others, as once, few, many or a class when expanded.

D	V	length	J	size	DNA	CDR3
TRBD1	TRBV27	15	TRBJ1-2	few	TGTGCCAGCAGTCTAGACGGGACAGGCGTTTATGGCTACACCTTC	CASSLDGTGVYGYTF
.	TRBV7-9	13	TRBJ1-5	few	TGTGCCAGCAGCTTACAGGTGGGTCAGCCCCAGCATTTT	CASSLQVGQPQHF
.	TRBV5-6	13	TRBJ1-1	.	TGTGCCAGCAGCTTGGCAGGTTCTCTTGAAGCTTTCTTT	CASSLAGSLEAFF
.	TRBV29-1	13	TRBJ2-2	few	TGCAGCGTGAGGCGTCGGAACACCGGGGAGCTGTTTTTT	CSVRRRNTGELFF
TRBD1	TRBV6-1	14	TRBJ2-1	.	TGTGCCAGCAGTCTCCGGGACAGTGGGCATGAGCAGTTCTTC	CASSLRDSGHEQFF
.	TRBV11-2	15	TRBJ2-7	few	TGTGCCAGCAGCTTAGCGTCCGTTTATCCCTACGAGCAGTACTTC	CASSLASVYPYEQYF
TRBD1	TRBV19	13	TRBJ2-2	few	TGTGCCAGTAGCAAACAGGGGGGCGGGGAGCTGTTTTTT	CASSKQGGGELFF
TRBD1	TRBV6-5	15	TRBJ2-7	few	TGTGCCAGCAGTCCGACAGGGGGCTGGACCTACGAGCAGTACTTC	CASSPTGGWTYEQYF
.	TRBV28	15	TRBJ1-5	.	TGTGCCAGCAGATCACAGGGTCGGAGCAATCAGCCCCAGCATTTT	CASRSQGRSNQPQHF
.	TRBV15	13	TRBJ1-2	.	TGTGCCACCAGCAGCCGGGACATCGAAGGCTACACCTTC	CATSSRDIEGYTF
.	TRBV28	13	TRBJ1-2	.	TGTGCCAGCAGTTTATTTGCGGTATCAGGCTACACCTTC	CASSLFAVSGYTF
TRBD1	TRBV5-5	15	TRBJ1-5	few	TGTGCCAGCAGCCCTCGGACAGGGGAGGATCAGCCCCAGCATTTT	CASSPRTGEDQPQHF
.	TRBV19	14	TRBJ2-7	.	TGTGCCAGTAGTATAGCCACCTTGGCTTACGAGCAGTACTTC	CASSIATLAYEQYF
TRBD2	TRBV7-6	16	TRBJ2-7	.	TGTGCCAGCAGCTTAGTCACACTAGCGGACCTCTACGAGCAGTACTTC	CASSLVTLADLYEQYF
.	TRBV10-3	17	TRBJ1-5	few	TGTGCCATCAGTGAGCTCCCTTCTGGGAGTGGCAATCAGCCCCAGCATTTT	CAISELPSGSGNQPQHF
TRBD2	TRBV25-1	15	TRBJ2-3	.	TGTGCCAGCAGTGACGAGCGGGAGAAACCAGATACGCAGTATTTT	CASSDEREKPDTQYF
.	TRBV4-3	15	TRBJ2-1	.	TGCGCCAGCAGCCAAGATACGGTCTCCTACAATGAGCAGTTCTTC	CASSQDTVSYNEQFF
.	TRBV29-1	13	TRBJ1-4	few	TGCAGCGTTGAGGGGGGGGGAAATGAAAAACTGTTTTTT	CSVEGGGNEKLFF
TRBD2	TRBV5-1	15	TRBJ2-1	.	TGCGCCAGCAGCTTAGGGACTACAACCTACAATGAGCAGTTCTTC	CASSLGTTTYNEQFF
.	TRBV7-9	11	TRBJ2-7	few	TGTGCCAGCAGCCCAGGGCACGAGCAGTACTTC	CASSPGHEQYF
TRBD1	TRBV7-3	15	TRBJ2-3	few	TGTGCCAGCAGCTTAAGGGGACAGGGGACAGATACGCAGTATTTT	CASSLRGQGTDTQYF
TRBD1	TRBV28	15	TRBJ1-5	.	TGTGCCAGCAGCCCGGACAGGGTAGGGAATCAGCCCCAGCATTTT	CASSPDRVGNQPQHF
TRBD2	TRBV19	13	TRBJ2-7	.	TGTGCCAGTAGTATCGGGGGGAACTACGAGCAGTACTTC	CASSIGGNYEQYF
.	TRBV7-2	12	TRBJ2-7	.	TGTGCCAGCAGGAAAGGGAGAGGAGAGCAGTACTTC	CASRKGRGEQYF
TRBD2	TRBV13	20	TRBJ2-3	.	TGTGCCAGCAGTTCTTTGGGACTAGCGGGGGGGGGATCTTCCACAGATACGCAGTATTTT	CASSSLGLAGGGSSTDTQYF
.	TRBV5-1	13	TRBJ2-3	.	TGCGCCAGCTCTCGCGGAGAGAGGGATACGCAGTATTTT	CASSRGERDTQYF
TRBD2	TRBV11-2	13	TRBJ2-1	.	TGTGCCAGCAGACTAGCGGTTTACAATGAGCAGTTCTTC	CASRLAVYNEQFF
.	TRBV25-1	14	TRBJ1-6	few	TGTGCCAGCAGTGTGCCAGGGTATAATTCACCCCTCCACTTT	CASSVPGYNSPLHF
.	TRBV6-1	14	TRBJ2-7	.	TGTGCCAGCAGTGAAGTTTTAGGGGGGGCCGAGCAGTACTTC	CASSEVLGGAEQYF
.	TRBV5-1	15	TRBJ2-7	.	TGCGCCAGCAGCTTGCGGGAGAGGGTCTCCTACGAGCAGTACTTC	CASSLRERVSYEQYF
TRBD1	TRBV27	15	TRBJ1-5	few	TGTGCCAGCAGTTCGACAGGGTGGAGCAATCAGCCCCAGCATTTT	CASSSTGWSNQPQHF